The rows below give T cell receptor beta chains drawn from one sample of a study of blood T cell repertoires in COVID-19. Some clones are missing from TCRdb's copy, which holds only in-frame ones; the method was immunoSEQ multiplex PCR. The data hold approximately 220,000 clones, with approximately 80% observed a single time. Sample: PBMCs or T cells enriched from blood (not recorded which). The source of these receptors is a woman aged 40-49 years with acute COVID-19. Both conserved end residues are part of each CDR3. A D gene is named only where the DNA matches it firmly. For some rows the clone size is stated as once, few or many, or as a class when expanded; others skip it.

J gene: TRBJ2-4; V gene: TRBV19; D gene: NA; clone size: NA; CDR3 protein: CASGTGRIQYF; CDR3 DNA: TGTGCCAGTGGCACAGGGCGCATTCAGTACTTC
J gene: TRBJ1-1; V gene: TRBV27; D gene: TRBD1; clone size: many; CDR3 protein: CASRRGWTGTMNTEAFF; CDR3 DNA: TGTGCCAGCAGGCGAGGGTGGACAGGGACCATGAACACTGAAGCTTTCTTT
J gene: TRBJ2-1; V gene: TRBV9; D gene: NA; clone size: NA; CDR3 protein: CASSPGLLGATEQFF; CDR3 DNA: TGTGCCAGCAGCCCAGGATTGCTAGGGGCCACTGAGCAGTTCTTC
J gene: TRBJ1-6; V gene: TRBV1; D gene: NA; clone size: NA; CDR3 protein: CTSSQESSYNSPLHF; CDR3 DNA: TGCACCAGCAGCCAGGAGAGCTCCTATAATTCACCCCTCCACTTT
J gene: TRBJ1-2; V gene: TRBV18; D gene: NA; clone size: NA; CDR3 protein: CASSPQGFRSGYTF; CDR3 DNA: TGTGCCAGCTCACCCCAGGGGTTTAGGTCTGGCTACACCTTC
J gene: TRBJ2-5; V gene: TRBV6-5; D gene: NA; clone size: NA; CDR3 protein: CASTRDQETQYF; CDR3 DNA: TGTGCCAGCACCAGGGACCAAGAGACCCAGTACTTC
J gene: TRBJ2-3; V gene: TRBV11-3; D gene: TRBD2; clone size: NA; CDR3 protein: CASSLGTITDTQYF; CDR3 DNA: TGTGCCAGCAGCCTAGGGACTATCACAGATACGCAGTATTTT
J gene: TRBJ2-1; V gene: TRBV5-1; D gene: NA; clone size: NA; CDR3 protein: CASSLDSSSYNEQFF; CDR3 DNA: TGCGCCAGCAGCTTGGACAGCAGCTCCTACAATGAGCAGTTCTTC
J gene: TRBJ2-7; V gene: TRBV9; D gene: NA; clone size: many; CDR3 protein: CASSASFRGEQYF; CDR3 DNA: TGTGCCAGCAGCGCTAGTTTCAGGGGCGAGCAGTACTTC
J gene: TRBJ2-1; V gene: TRBV7-9; D gene: NA; clone size: NA; CDR3 protein: CASSLEAGNNEQFF; CDR3 DNA: TGTGCCAGCAGCTTAGAGGCAGGGAACAATGAGCAGTTCTTC
J gene: TRBJ2-1; V gene: TRBV5-1; D gene: TRBD2; clone size: NA; CDR3 protein: CASSSGLAGGPSYNEQFF; CDR3 DNA: TGCGCCAGCAGCTCGGGACTAGCGGGAGGGCCCTCCTACAATGAGCAGTTCTTC
J gene: TRBJ2-7; V gene: TRBV19; D gene: TRBD2; clone size: NA; CDR3 protein: CASSISVREGQYF; CDR3 DNA: TGTGCCAGTAGTATATCGGTCCGGGAGGGGCAGTACTTC
J gene: TRBJ2-7; V gene: TRBV5-4; D gene: NA; clone size: NA; CDR3 protein: CASSLEVQTYEQYF; CDR3 DNA: TGTGCCAGCAGCTTGGAAGTACAGACCTACGAGCAGTACTTC
J gene: TRBJ2-7; V gene: TRBV7-2; D gene: NA; clone size: NA; CDR3 protein: CASSLGAGRYEQYF; CDR3 DNA: TGTGCCAGCAGCTTAGGGGCAGGGCGCTACGAGCAGTACTTC
J gene: TRBJ1-3; V gene: TRBV19; D gene: NA; clone size: once; CDR3 protein: CASSIDHLLAGNTIYF; CDR3 DNA: TGTGCCAGTAGTATAGATCACCTACTTGCTGGAAACACCATATATTTT
J gene: TRBJ1-2; V gene: TRBV28; D gene: NA; clone size: NA; CDR3 protein: CASSFDRIYGYTF; CDR3 DNA: TGTGCCAGCAGTTTCGACAGGATCTATGGCTACACCTTC
J gene: TRBJ1-5; V gene: TRBV27; D gene: TRBD1; clone size: NA; CDR3 protein: CASSPSDRGSGQPQHF; CDR3 DNA: TGTGCCAGCAGTCCCTCGGACAGGGGTTCAGGTCAGCCCCAGCATTTT
J gene: TRBJ2-3; V gene: TRBV7-2; D gene: TRBD1; clone size: NA; CDR3 protein: CASSSSQTDRATQYF; CDR3 DNA: TGTGCCAGCAGCTCCTCCCAAACGGACAGGGCGACGCAGTATTTT
J gene: TRBJ2-2; V gene: TRBV7-3; D gene: TRBD1; clone size: few; CDR3 protein: CASRSTGGHTGELFF; CDR3 DNA: TGTGCCAGCAGATCGACAGGGGGTCACACCGGGGAGCTGTTTTTT
J gene: TRBJ2-7; V gene: TRBV6-5; D gene: NA; clone size: few; CDR3 protein: CASSYSGGIGSYEQYF; CDR3 DNA: TGTGCCAGCAGTTACTCAGGGGGAATTGGATCCTACGAGCAGTACTTC
J gene: TRBJ1-5; V gene: TRBV11-2; D gene: TRBD1; clone size: NA; CDR3 protein: CASSLDRQGNQPQHF; CDR3 DNA: TGTGCCAGCAGCTTAGATAGACAGGGGAATCAGCCCCAGCATTTT
J gene: TRBJ1-5; V gene: TRBV14; D gene: NA; clone size: NA; CDR3 protein: CASSQDLGGPQHF; CDR3 DNA: TGTGCCAGCAGCCAAGATCTGGGGGGGCCCCAGCATTTT
J gene: TRBJ2-1; V gene: TRBV12-5; D gene: NA; clone size: NA; CDR3 protein: CASGTFNRSEQFF; CDR3 DNA: TGTGCTAGTGGAACTTTCAACAGGAGTGAGCAGTTCTTC
J gene: TRBJ1-2; V gene: TRBV21-1; D gene: NA; clone size: NA; CDR3 protein: CASSKLGQDYTF; CDR3 DNA: TGTGCCAGCAGCAAATTAGGACAGGACTACACCTTC
J gene: TRBJ1-5; V gene: TRBV28; D gene: NA; clone size: few; CDR3 protein: CASRWAGVNQPQHF; CDR3 DNA: TGTGCCAGCAGATGGGCAGGGGTGAATCAGCCCCAGCATTTT
J gene: TRBJ2-7; V gene: TRBV5-1; D gene: TRBD2; clone size: NA; CDR3 protein: CASSLGGRDGSYEQYF; CDR3 DNA: TGCGCCAGCAGCTTGGGCGGGAGAGACGGCTCCTACGAGCAGTACTTC
J gene: TRBJ1-1; V gene: TRBV3-1/TRBV3-2; D gene: NA; clone size: few; CDR3 protein: CASSQDWQGAEAFF; CDR3 DNA: TGTGCCAGCAGCCAAGATTGGCAGGGCGCTGAAGCTTTCTTT
J gene: TRBJ1-4; V gene: TRBV28; D gene: NA; clone size: few; CDR3 protein: CASSLNRNEKLFF; CDR3 DNA: TGTGCCAGCAGTTTGAACAGGAATGAAAAACTGTTTTTT
J gene: TRBJ2-3; V gene: TRBV27; D gene: NA; clone size: NA; CDR3 protein: CASSPIQVTDTQYF; CDR3 DNA: TGTGCCAGCAGTCCCATACAGGTCACAGATACGCAGTATTTT
J gene: TRBJ1-3; V gene: TRBV19; D gene: NA; clone size: NA; CDR3 protein: CASSPSVNSGNTIYF; CDR3 DNA: TGTGCCAGTAGTCCCTCAGTGAACTCTGGAAACACCATATATTTT
J gene: TRBJ1-4; V gene: TRBV27; D gene: TRBD1; clone size: NA; CDR3 protein: CASSPWTGAGEKLFF; CDR3 DNA: TGTGCCAGCAGTCCATGGACAGGGGCCGGTGAAAAACTGTTTTTT
J gene: TRBJ1-4; V gene: TRBV10-2; D gene: NA; clone size: NA; CDR3 protein: CASKQVSTNEKLFF; CDR3 DNA: TGCGCCAGCAAACAAGTATCAACTAATGAAAAACTGTTTTTT
J gene: TRBJ1-4; V gene: TRBV19; D gene: NA; clone size: once; CDR3 protein: CAVLGGATNEKLFF; CDR3 DNA: TGTGCCGTCCTGGGAGGGGCAACTAATGAAAAACTGTTTTTT
J gene: TRBJ1-4; V gene: TRBV29-1; D gene: NA; clone size: NA; CDR3 protein: CSVRSGGSGNEKLFF; CDR3 DNA: TGCAGCGTTCGGAGTGGGGGCTCTGGTAATGAAAAACTGTTTTTT
J gene: TRBJ2-5; V gene: TRBV7-8; D gene: TRBD2; clone size: NA; CDR3 protein: CASSSGLAGERETQYF; CDR3 DNA: TGTGCCAGCAGCTCGGGACTAGCGGGAGAGAGGGAGACCCAGTACTTC
J gene: TRBJ1-2; V gene: TRBV6-1; D gene: NA; clone size: NA; CDR3 protein: CASSENREDYGYTF; CDR3 DNA: TGTGCCAGCAGTGAGAACAGGGAAGACTATGGCTACACCTTC
J gene: TRBJ2-3; V gene: TRBV7-3; D gene: TRBD2; clone size: NA; CDR3 protein: CASSSTGTSGNSPDTQYF; CDR3 DNA: TGTGCCAGCAGTTCGACCGGGACTAGCGGGAACTCCCCAGATACGCAGTATTTT
J gene: TRBJ2-3; V gene: TRBV5-4; D gene: NA; clone size: NA; CDR3 protein: CASSLGGSTDTQYF; CDR3 DNA: TGTGCCAGCAGCCTCGGAGGTTCCACGGATACGCAGTATTTT
J gene: TRBJ2-2; V gene: TRBV6-2/TRBV6-3; D gene: NA; clone size: once; CDR3 protein: CASSYTSQNTGELFF; CDR3 DNA: TGTGCCAGCAGTTATACTAGCCAGAACACCGGGGAGCTGTTTTTT
J gene: TRBJ2-5; V gene: TRBV27; D gene: TRBD1; clone size: once; CDR3 protein: CASSLSFQGADRETQYF; CDR3 DNA: TGTGCCAGCAGTTTATCTTTTCAGGGGGCTGACAGGGAGACCCAGTACTTC
J gene: TRBJ1-3; V gene: TRBV5-1; D gene: NA; clone size: NA; CDR3 protein: CASSLGGEGNTIYF; CDR3 DNA: TGCGCCAGCAGCTTGGGGGGCGAAGGAAACACCATATATTTT
J gene: TRBJ2-2; V gene: TRBV24-1; D gene: NA; clone size: NA; CDR3 protein: CATSDMWGVDTGELFF; CDR3 DNA: TGTGCCACCAGTGATATGTGGGGGGTCGACACCGGGGAGCTGTTTTTT
J gene: TRBJ1-1; V gene: TRBV2; D gene: NA; clone size: NA; CDR3 protein: CASIELMNTEAFF; CDR3 DNA: TGTGCCAGCATAGAACTTATGAACACTGAAGCTTTCTTT
J gene: TRBJ2-7; V gene: TRBV7-9; D gene: NA; clone size: NA; CDR3 protein: CASKGGNEQYF; CDR3 DNA: TGTGCCAGCAAGGGGGGGAACGAGCAGTACTTC
J gene: TRBJ2-7; V gene: TRBV15; D gene: TRBD1; clone size: NA; CDR3 protein: CATSRQTGDYEQYF; CDR3 DNA: TGTGCCACCAGCAGGCAGACAGGGGACTACGAGCAGTACTTC
J gene: TRBJ2-2; V gene: TRBV10-3; D gene: NA; clone size: NA; CDR3 protein: CAISGAGQDTGELFF; CDR3 DNA: TGTGCCATCAGTGGTGCAGGGCAGGACACCGGGGAGCTGTTTTTT
J gene: TRBJ2-7; V gene: TRBV6-2/TRBV6-3; D gene: TRBD2; clone size: NA; CDR3 protein: CASSLSGRAKEQYF; CDR3 DNA: TGTGCCAGCAGTTTGAGCGGGAGGGCCAAGGAGCAGTACTTC
J gene: TRBJ2-5; V gene: TRBV28; D gene: TRBD1; clone size: NA; CDR3 protein: CASTQQGPYQETQYF; CDR3 DNA: TGTGCCAGTACTCAACAGGGGCCGTACCAAGAGACCCAGTACTTC
J gene: TRBJ1-4; V gene: TRBV2; D gene: TRBD1; clone size: NA; CDR3 protein: CASTPLGTGISNEKLFF; CDR3 DNA: TGTGCCAGCACCCCTCTGGGGACAGGGATTTCCAATGAAAAACTGTTTTTT
J gene: TRBJ1-2; V gene: TRBV19; D gene: TRBD1; clone size: NA; CDR3 protein: CASARQGANYGYTF; CDR3 DNA: TGTGCCAGTGCGCGGCAGGGGGCTAACTATGGCTACACCTTC
J gene: TRBJ1-2; V gene: TRBV9; D gene: TRBD1; clone size: NA; CDR3 protein: CASSGSGTGDYYTF; CDR3 DNA: TGTGCCAGCAGCGGATCCGGGACAGGGGACTACTACACCTTC
J gene: TRBJ2-1; V gene: TRBV18; D gene: NA; clone size: NA; CDR3 protein: CASSQGQNFGEQFF; CDR3 DNA: TGTGCCAGCTCACAAGGACAGAATTTCGGTGAGCAGTTCTTC
J gene: TRBJ2-2; V gene: TRBV7-3; D gene: TRBD1; clone size: NA; CDR3 protein: CASSRNGRTGGNTGELFF; CDR3 DNA: TGTGCCAGCAGCCGTAACGGGCGGACAGGGGGAAACACCGGGGAGCTGTTTTTT
J gene: TRBJ1-2; V gene: TRBV7-8; D gene: TRBD1; clone size: NA; CDR3 protein: CASRGQGFPNYGYTF; CDR3 DNA: TGTGCCAGCCGGGGACAGGGGTTTCCTAACTATGGCTACACCTTC
J gene: TRBJ1-4; V gene: TRBV25-1; D gene: TRBD1; clone size: NA; CDR3 protein: CASSFRQGANEKLFF; CDR3 DNA: TGTGCCAGCAGTTTCCGACAGGGGGCGAATGAAAAACTGTTTTTT
J gene: TRBJ1-5; V gene: TRBV6-1; D gene: TRBD1; clone size: few; CDR3 protein: CASSEMGQGNQHF; CDR3 DNA: TGTGCCAGCAGTGAAATGGGACAGGGTAACCAGCATTTT
J gene: TRBJ2-7; V gene: TRBV27; D gene: NA; clone size: NA; CDR3 protein: CASSLGRGPYEQYF; CDR3 DNA: TGTGCCAGCAGTTTAGGGCGGGGCCCGTACGAGCAGTACTTC
J gene: TRBJ1-5; V gene: TRBV7-9; D gene: TRBD1; clone size: NA; CDR3 protein: CASSRQGQGQPQHF; CDR3 DNA: TGTGCCAGCAGCCGACAGGGGCAGGGACAGCCCCAGCATTTT
J gene: TRBJ2-5; V gene: TRBV28; D gene: NA; clone size: NA; CDR3 protein: CASSLGQQETQYF; CDR3 DNA: TGTGCCAGCAGTTTAGGGCAGCAAGAGACCCAGTACTTC